This T cell receptor beta chain was sequenced during a study of T cell responses to AZD1222 COVID-19 vaccine. This clone has a single count. Its target is unknown. General study results and limits: With dominance at 160-218 and 743-854, vaccine-associated CD4 TCRs spanned spike. Seropositive AZD1222 recipients at baseline numbered only 5 to 7. A mostly white British donor set with more females was recruited, and clonal diversity was possibly underestimated. Nearly half of spike-specific TCRs reportedly target variant regions that are unmutated in the B.1.351 and B.1.1.7 variants.

Assay used: immunoSEQ multiplex PCR; TCRdb lists only in-frame clones, some missing. Of about 150,000 clones listed, under 95% were seen once; the top ten hold approximately 17%. Germline V lookup: CDR1 SGHNT, CDR2 YENEEA. The CDR3 is 15 residues long. Trimming stripped 4 bases from V and 2 bases from J, with 15 bases between. This clonotype originated in an adult in good health. The chain joins TRBV11-3 to TRBJ2-7; possibly TRBD2 for D (6 bases). The starting material was peripheral blood, obtained on day 0 of AZD1222 vaccination. The chain's CDR3 is CASSWRRESTYEQYF. In DNA form, the CDR3 reads TGTGCCAGCAGCTGGAGGAGGGAGAGTACCTACGAGCAGTACTTC.